This T cell receptor beta chain derives from a study of cytomegalovirus exposure and HLA in healthy donors. Study results and limitations: Segments of the TCR beta V type were, in most cases, productive about 87% or about 30% of the time in an earlier analysis. According to reports, the classifier identified cytomegalovirus status with high specificity and sensitivity.

In regard to this clone: Its matching antigen is unknown.

The germline gives CDR1 GTSNPN, CDR2 SVGIG (reference sequence). This CDR3 is 14 amino acids long. Between the trimmed V and J ends, which lost 1 base and 2 bases, there was a span of 10 bases. The PCR was carried out with 60 Vbeta primers and 13 Jbeta primers. Profiled with immunoSEQ multiplex PCR; TCRdb holds only in-frame clones, not every one. Of about 78,000 clones listed, more than 65% are singletons. Sequences were obtained from PBMCs. The chain has TRBV30 and TRBJ2-3; D might be TRBD2 (6 bases). This clonotype originated in a woman in her thirties or forties in good health and CMV-seropositive. CDR3 protein: CAWSEGLHTDTQYF. The CDR3 DNA reads TGTGCCTGGAGTGAGGGACTCCACACAGATACGCAGTATTTT.